This T cell receptor beta chain emerged from a study of blood T cell repertoires in COVID-19. CDR1 and CDR2 from the germline V gene are KGHSH and LQKENI. The CDR3 has 12 amino acids. V gave up 5 bases and J gave up 6 bases, with 11 bases separating them. Only in-frame clones appear in the TCRdb table, and some are missing; sequencing was by immunoSEQ multiplex PCR. The repertoire holds some 120,000 clones, with roughly nine tenths as singletons. Material for sequencing was peripheral blood. The TCR comes from a man in his fifties or sixties with COVID-19, enrolled during active disease. The rearrangement uses TRBV18 and TRBJ2-7, with TRBD2 as a possible D gene (6 bases). The CDR3 region has the DNA TGTGCCAGCTCAGGGGGGAGTCTCGAGCAGTACTTC. Translation: CASSGGSLEQYF.